Sequencing of this TCR beta chain was carried out in a study of cytomegalovirus exposure and HLA in healthy donors. Germline V gene lookup returns CDR1 LNHDA and CDR2 SQIVND (reference sequence). Trimming pared 4 bases from V and 13 bases from J, leaving 13 bases between. This CDR3 contains 11 residues. General study findings and limits: Despite most TCR sequences being rare, some public TCRs occurred in many donors. The authors listed 164 TCR beta chains as cytomegalovirus-associated.

Of note for this clone: Its antigen is not known.

Measured with immunoSEQ multiplex PCR; TCRdb has only the in-frame clones, and not every one. Here the sample spans more than 45,000 clones, about 94% being singletons. The clonotype comes from a man younger than 35 in good health and CMV-seronegative. The chain recombines TRBV19 with TRBJ1-2; D remains unclear. Sequencing was performed on PBMCs. The CDR3 reads CASSRAVTITF. The CDR3 DNA is TGTGCCAGTAGTAGAGCAGTGACTATCACCTTC.